These T cell receptor beta chains were read from a single sample in a study of response to subunit inactivated influenza vaccine. TCRdb redid the calling of the RT-PCR reads with MiXCR, one entry per CDR3 protein. The sample holds roughly 290,000 distinct CDR3 sequences, roughly 22% seen once. Specimen: PBMCs from blood, collected 21 months after vaccination. These receptors came from a man aged 45-69 years who received an inactivated influenza vaccine. CDR3s include the opening cysteine and the closing phenylalanine or tryptophan. Fields, in order: J gene, clone size, V gene, D gene, CDR3 DNA, CDR3 protein. The D gene is left open where the match is weak. Size is omitted from some rows. Given values are once, few, many or a class for expanded clones.

TRBJ1-1,many,TRBV12-3/TRBV12-4,-,TGTGCCAGCAGTGTCGCCCCGAACACTGAAGCTTTCTTT,CASSVAPNTEAFF
TRBJ1-2,few,TRBV29-1,-,TGCAGCGCGGGTGGGGGATTAGGGGGCTACACCTTC,CSAGGGLGGYTF
TRBJ1-6,few,TRBV10-3,-,TGTGCCATCAGTGTCGGCAGGGCTGATTCACCCCTCCACTTT,CAISVGRADSPLHF
TRBJ1-2,few,TRBV9,-,TGTGCCAGCAGCGCGGGACGGAACTATGGCTACACCTTC,CASSAGRNYGYTF
TRBJ2-7,-,TRBV12-3/TRBV12-4,-,TGTGCCAGCAGTTTAGACGCCAGCTCCTACGAGCAGTACTTC,CASSLDASSYEQYF
TRBJ1-5,-,TRBV12-3/TRBV12-4,TRBD1,TGTGCCACCGGACAGGGGGATCAGCCCCAGCATTTT,CATGQGDQPQHF
TRBJ1-6,many,TRBV4-3,-,TGCGCCAGCAGCCAAGATTGGGTTTCACCCCTCCACTTT,CASSQDWVSPLHF
TRBJ1-2,-,TRBV7-7,-,TGTGCTAGCACCCCCCAACCTCTCGGGACGGCTTATGGCTACACCTTC,CASTPQPLGTAYGYTF
TRBJ2-1,few,TRBV29-1,-,TGCACCCCCTTCCGCGGTAATGAGCAGTTCTTC,CTPFRGNEQFF
TRBJ1-5,many,TRBV10-3,TRBD1,TGTGCCATCAGGGGGACAGACAATCAGCCCCAGCATTTT,CAIRGTDNQPQHF
TRBJ1-2,-,TRBV4-1,-,TGCGCCAGCAGCCAAGAAGGGTTTGGTGGCTACACCTTC,CASSQEGFGGYTF
TRBJ2-2,once,TRBV30,TRBD1,TGTGCCTGGAGTTCCCCGGGACAGGGGATCGGGGAGCTGTTTTTT,CAWSSPGQGIGELFF
TRBJ1-2,once,TRBV7-8,TRBD1,TGTGCCAGCAGCACGGACAGGGAGAGGGGCTACACCTTC,CASSTDRERGYTF
TRBJ1-2,many,TRBV12-3/TRBV12-4,-,TGTGCCAGCAGTCTTGGTGGGGGGTCGATGGGCTACACCTTC,CASSLGGGSMGYTF
TRBJ1-1,-,TRBV20-1,-,TGCAGTGCTGGCCGGGACTTGAACACTGAAGCTTTCTTT,CSAGRDLNTEAFF
TRBJ1-2,few,TRBV6-2/TRBV6-3,-,TGTGCCAGCAGTTACACCCGACTCCTTGGACGGGAACGTGGCTACACCTTC,CASSYTRLLGRERGYTF
TRBJ1-2,-,TRBV5-1,-,TGCGCCAGCAGCTTGGCTCGAGACAGATATGGCTACACCTTC,CASSLARDRYGYTF
TRBJ2-1,-,TRBV7-8,TRBD2,TGTGCCAGCAGCTTGTTTACTAGCGGAGCCTACAATGAGCAGTTCTTC,CASSLFTSGAYNEQFF
TRBJ1-4,few,TRBV12-3/TRBV12-4,-,TGTGCCAGCAGGCGGGAGTATGAAAAACTGTTTTTT,CASRREYEKLFF
TRBJ1-2,-,TRBV20-1,TRBD1,TGCAGTGCTAGAGAGGACAGGGGGTACTATGGCTACACCTTC,CSAREDRGYYGYTF
TRBJ1-1,-,TRBV27,TRBD1,TGTGCCAGCAGTTTACGCACCATACCCCGGACAGGGATTCACACTGAAGCTTTCTTT,CASSLRTIPRTGIHTEAFF
TRBJ2-2,-,TRBV4-3,TRBD2,TGCGCCAGCAGCCAGGGGTCATGCGGGAGGGCCCAGACCGGGGAGCTGTTTTTT,CASSQGSCGRAQTGELFF
TRBJ2-7,many,TRBV11-2,TRBD2,TGTGCCAGCAGCCTCGGGACTAGCGGGTTCTACGAGCAGTACTTC,CASSLGTSGFYEQYF
TRBJ2-1,-,TRBV11-2,TRBD2,TGTGCCAGCAGCTTAATTGCTGCGGGAGGGCCCCATGAGCAGTTCTTC,CASSLIAAGGPHEQFF
TRBJ2-3,-,TRBV3-1,TRBD2,TGTGCCAGCAGCCAAGGGAGACTAGCGGGGAGCACAGATACGCAGTATTTT,CASSQGRLAGSTDTQYF
TRBJ2-1,-,TRBV29-1,-,TGCAGCGTTGATCGCGCTACCTACAATGAGCAGTTCTTC,CSVDRATYNEQFF
TRBJ2-7,-,TRBV3-1,-,TGTGCCAGCAGCCAATATTATCAGGGGGAGCAGTACTTC,CASSQYYQGEQYF
TRBJ1-1,-,TRBV20-1,TRBD1,TGCAGTGCCCTTGGACAGGGGGACACTGAAGCTTTCTTT,CSALGQGDTEAFF
TRBJ1-5,few,TRBV12-3/TRBV12-4,TRBD1,TGTGCCAGCAGAGCAGACAGGGGGAGCTATCAGCCCCAGCATTTT,CASRADRGSYQPQHF
TRBJ1-2,few,TRBV7-9,TRBD1,TGTGCCAGCAGCCCCCTAACAGGGGCTCTGGGCTATGGCTACACCTTC,CASSPLTGALGYGYTF